This T cell receptor (beta chain) was recorded in a study of T cell repertoires in cytomegalovirus infection. Whole-study context: In public TCR beta signatures, there were indications of both CMV infection and matching HLA type. Overall study results and limits: CMV-specific TCR beta clonotypes restricted by HLA-C dominated the ex vivo response. Cumulative public TCR beta family frequency identified CMV carriers with the relevant HLA.

TCRdb re-derived calls from the reads in MiXCR, one entry per CDR3 protein. Of some 390,000 distinct CDR3 sequences detected, roughly 18% appear once; the ten largest clones hold about 10%. Germline values: CDR1 SGHAT, CDR2 FQNNGV. The ends were cut back, 0 bases at V and 5 bases at J, with 4 bases in the middle. The CDR3 loop spans 12 amino acids. Details on this clonotype: Antigen: not known.

This sequence originates from a human donor in good health (CMV status not recorded). Some clones in this sample may be carry-over from other donors' samples. Input material: PBMCs. The chain is built from TRBV11-2 and TRBJ1-1; D not certain. The CDR3 DNA sequence: TGTGCCAGCAGCTTAGATCTTACTGAAGCTTTCTTT. The encoded protein is CASSLDLTEAFF.